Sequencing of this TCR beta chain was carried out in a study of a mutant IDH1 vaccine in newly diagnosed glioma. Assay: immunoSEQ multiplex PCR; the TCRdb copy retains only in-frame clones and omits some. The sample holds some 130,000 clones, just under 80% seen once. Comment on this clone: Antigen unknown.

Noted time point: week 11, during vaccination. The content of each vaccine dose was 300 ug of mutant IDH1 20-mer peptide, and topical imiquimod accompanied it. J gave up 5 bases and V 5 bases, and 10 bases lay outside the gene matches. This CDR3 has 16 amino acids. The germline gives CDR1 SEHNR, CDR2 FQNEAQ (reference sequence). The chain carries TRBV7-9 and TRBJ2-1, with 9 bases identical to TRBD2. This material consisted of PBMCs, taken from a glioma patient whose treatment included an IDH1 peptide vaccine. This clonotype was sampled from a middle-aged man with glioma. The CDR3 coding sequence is TGTGCCAGCAGCAGCCGACTAGCGGACGGAAACAATGAGCAGTTCTTC. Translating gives CASSSRLADGNNEQFF. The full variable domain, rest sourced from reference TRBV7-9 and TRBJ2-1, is DTGVSQNPRHKITKRGQNVTFRCDPISEHNRLYWYRQTLGQGPEFLTYFQNEAQLEKSRLLSDRFSAERPKGSFSTLEIQRTEQGDSAMYLCASSSRLADGNNEQFFGPGTRLTVL.